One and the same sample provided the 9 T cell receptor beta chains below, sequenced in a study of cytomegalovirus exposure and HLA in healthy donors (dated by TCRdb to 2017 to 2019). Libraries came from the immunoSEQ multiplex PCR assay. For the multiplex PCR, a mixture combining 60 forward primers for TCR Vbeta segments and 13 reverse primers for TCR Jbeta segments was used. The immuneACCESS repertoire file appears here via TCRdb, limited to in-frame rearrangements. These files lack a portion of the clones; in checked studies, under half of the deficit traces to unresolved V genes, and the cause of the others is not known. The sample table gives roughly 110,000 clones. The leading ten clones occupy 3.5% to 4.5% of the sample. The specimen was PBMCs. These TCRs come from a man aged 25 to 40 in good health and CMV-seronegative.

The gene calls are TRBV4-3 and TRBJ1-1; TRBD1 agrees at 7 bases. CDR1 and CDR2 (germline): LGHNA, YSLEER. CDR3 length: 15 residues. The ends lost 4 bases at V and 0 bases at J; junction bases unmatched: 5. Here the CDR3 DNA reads TGCGCCAGCAGCCCGGGACAGTTCCTGAACACTGAAGCTTTCTTT. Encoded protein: CASSPGQFLNTEAFF.

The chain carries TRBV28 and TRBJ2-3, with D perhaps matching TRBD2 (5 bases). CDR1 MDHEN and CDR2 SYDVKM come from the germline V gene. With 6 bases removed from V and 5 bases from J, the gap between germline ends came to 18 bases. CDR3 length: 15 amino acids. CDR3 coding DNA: TGTGCCAGCAGCCCCGGCGGAGAGGGTCGAGATACGCAGTATTTT. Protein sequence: CASSPGGEGRDTQYF.

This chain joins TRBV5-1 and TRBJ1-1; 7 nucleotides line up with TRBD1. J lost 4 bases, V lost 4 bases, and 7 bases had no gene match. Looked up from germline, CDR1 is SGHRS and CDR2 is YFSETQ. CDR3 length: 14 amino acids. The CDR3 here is CASSVTGSTTEAFF. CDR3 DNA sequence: TGCGCCAGCAGCGTGACAGGGTCGACCACTGAAGCTTTCTTT.

The DNA for the CDR3 is TGTGCCAGTAGTGGGGATGGGCCAAACCCGGGACTTGACAATGAGCAGTTCTTC. Its protein is CASSGDGPNPGLDNEQFF. V and J are TRBV19 and TRBJ2-1; D possibly corresponds to TRBD2 (6 bases). The V gene lost 5 bases and the J gene lost 5 bases, with 25 bases spanning the gap. Germline V gene lookup returns CDR1 LNHDA and CDR2 SQIVND (reference sequence). There are 18 residues in the CDR3.

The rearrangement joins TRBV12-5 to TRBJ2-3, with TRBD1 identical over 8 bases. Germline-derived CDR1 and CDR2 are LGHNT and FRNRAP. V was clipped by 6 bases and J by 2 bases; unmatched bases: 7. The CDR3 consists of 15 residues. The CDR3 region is CASGATGGITDTQYF. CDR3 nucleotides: TGTGCTAGTGGCGCTACAGGGGGTATCACAGATACGCAGTATTTT.

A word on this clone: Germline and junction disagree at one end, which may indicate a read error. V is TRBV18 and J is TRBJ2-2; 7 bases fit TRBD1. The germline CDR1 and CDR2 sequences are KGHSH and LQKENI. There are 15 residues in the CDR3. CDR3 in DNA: TGTGTCAGCTCACCACCGGCGACAGGGACCGGGGAGCTGTTTTTT. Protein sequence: CVSSPPATGTGELFF.

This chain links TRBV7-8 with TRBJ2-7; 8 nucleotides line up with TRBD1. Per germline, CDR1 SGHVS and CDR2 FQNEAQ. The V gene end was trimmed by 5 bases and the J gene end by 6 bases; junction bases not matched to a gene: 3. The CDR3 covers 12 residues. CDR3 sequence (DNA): TGTGCCAGCAGCCCCGGGACAGGCGAGCAGTACTTC. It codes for CASSPGTGEQYF.

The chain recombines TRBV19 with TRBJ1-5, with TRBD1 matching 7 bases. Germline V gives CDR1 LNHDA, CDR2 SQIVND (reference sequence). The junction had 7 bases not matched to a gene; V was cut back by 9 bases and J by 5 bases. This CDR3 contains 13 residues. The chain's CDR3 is CASAPDRDQPQHF. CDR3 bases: TGTGCCAGCGCTCCAGACAGGGATCAGCCCCAGCATTTT.

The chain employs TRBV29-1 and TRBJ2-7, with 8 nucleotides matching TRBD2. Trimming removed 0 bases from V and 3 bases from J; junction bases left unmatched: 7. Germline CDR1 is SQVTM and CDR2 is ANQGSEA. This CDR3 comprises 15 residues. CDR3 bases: TGCAGCGTTGAAGATTGGGGACTAGACCACTACGAGCAGTACTTC. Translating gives CSVEDWGLDHYEQYF.